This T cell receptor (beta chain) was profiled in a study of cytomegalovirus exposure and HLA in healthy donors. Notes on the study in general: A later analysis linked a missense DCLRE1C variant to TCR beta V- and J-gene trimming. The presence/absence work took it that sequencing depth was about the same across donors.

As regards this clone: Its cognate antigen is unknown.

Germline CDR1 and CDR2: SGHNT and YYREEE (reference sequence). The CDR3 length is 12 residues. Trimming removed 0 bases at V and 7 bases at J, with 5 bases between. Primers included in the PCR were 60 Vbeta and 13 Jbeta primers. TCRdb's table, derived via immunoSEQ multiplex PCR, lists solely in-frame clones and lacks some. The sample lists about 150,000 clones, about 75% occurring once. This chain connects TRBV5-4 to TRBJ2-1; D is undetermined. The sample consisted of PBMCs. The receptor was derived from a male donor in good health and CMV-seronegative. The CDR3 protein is CASSLDRNEQFF. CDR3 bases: TGTGCCAGCAGCTTGGACAGAAATGAGCAGTTCTTC. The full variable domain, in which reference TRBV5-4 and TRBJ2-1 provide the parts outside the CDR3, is ETGVTQSPTHLIKTRGQQVTLRCSSQSGHNTVSWYQQALGQGPQFIFQYYREEENGRGNFPPRFSGLQFPNYSSELNVNALELDDSALYLCASSLDRNEQFFGPGTRLTVL.